This T cell receptor beta chain was captured by sequencing in a study of Graves' ophthalmopathy and Graves' hyperthyroidism. This clonotype was recorded at least ten times. Its target is unknown. RNA transcripts yielded amplified TCR beta CDR3 regions. HTBI primers were employed in first-round RT-PCR, then a second-round multiplex PCR followed. TCRdb recomputed calls from the multiplex PCR reads with MiXCR, one row per CDR3 protein. The table shows some 520,000 distinct CDR3 sequences, with about 15% occurring only once. Study-level results: Blood samples also showed most expanded thyroid clonotypes exceeding 0.001 frequency.

Where ophthalmopathy was present, donors had moderate-to-severe activity, CAS ≥3, NOSPECS ≥4 and duration under 3 months. The evidence that diagnosis relied on was clinical symptoms, serum thyroxine, TRAb, thyroid ultrasound and orbital computed tomography. The CDR3 length is 14 residues. Trimming removed 0 bases from V and 4 bases from J; junction bases left unmatched: 2. Germline loops: CDR1 SNHLY, CDR2 FYNNEI. This chain joins TRBV2 and TRBJ2-5, with 7 nucleotides matching TRBD1. The sample consisted of blood. The receptor was derived from a woman under 40 with Graves' ophthalmopathy. The chain's CDR3 is CASSEATGLETQYF. In DNA, the CDR3 is TGTGCCAGCAGTGAAGCGACAGGGTTAGAGACCCAGTACTTC. Full variable domain (outside the CDR3, taken from reference TRBV2 and TRBJ2-5): EPEVTQTPSHQVTQMGQEVILRCVPISNHLYFYWYRQILGQKVEFLVSFYNNEISEKSEIFDDQFSVERPDGSNFTLKIRSTKLEDSAMYFCASSEATGLETQYFGPGTRLLVL.